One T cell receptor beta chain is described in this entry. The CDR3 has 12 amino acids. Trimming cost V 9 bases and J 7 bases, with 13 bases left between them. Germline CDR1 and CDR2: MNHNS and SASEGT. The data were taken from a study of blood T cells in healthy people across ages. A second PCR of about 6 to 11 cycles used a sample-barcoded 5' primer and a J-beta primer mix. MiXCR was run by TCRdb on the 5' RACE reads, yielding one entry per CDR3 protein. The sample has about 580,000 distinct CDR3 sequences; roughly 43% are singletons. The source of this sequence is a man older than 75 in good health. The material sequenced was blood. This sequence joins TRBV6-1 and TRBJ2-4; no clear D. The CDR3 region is CASLRDTNIQYF. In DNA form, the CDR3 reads TGTGCCAGTCTCCGAGACACTAACATTCAGTACTTC.